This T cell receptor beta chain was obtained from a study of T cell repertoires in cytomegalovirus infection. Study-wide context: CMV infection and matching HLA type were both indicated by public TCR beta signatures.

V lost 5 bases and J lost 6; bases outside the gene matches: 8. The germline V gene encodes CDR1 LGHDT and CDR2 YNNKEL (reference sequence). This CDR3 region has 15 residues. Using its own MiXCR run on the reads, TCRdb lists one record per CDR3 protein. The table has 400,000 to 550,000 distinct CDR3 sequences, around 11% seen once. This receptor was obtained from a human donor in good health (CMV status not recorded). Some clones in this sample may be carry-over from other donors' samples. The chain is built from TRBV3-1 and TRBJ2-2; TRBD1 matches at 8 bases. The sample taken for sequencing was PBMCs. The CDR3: CASSGRGRMAGELFF. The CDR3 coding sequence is TGTGCCAGCAGCGGCAGGGGGCGTATGGCCGGGGAGCTGTTTTTT.